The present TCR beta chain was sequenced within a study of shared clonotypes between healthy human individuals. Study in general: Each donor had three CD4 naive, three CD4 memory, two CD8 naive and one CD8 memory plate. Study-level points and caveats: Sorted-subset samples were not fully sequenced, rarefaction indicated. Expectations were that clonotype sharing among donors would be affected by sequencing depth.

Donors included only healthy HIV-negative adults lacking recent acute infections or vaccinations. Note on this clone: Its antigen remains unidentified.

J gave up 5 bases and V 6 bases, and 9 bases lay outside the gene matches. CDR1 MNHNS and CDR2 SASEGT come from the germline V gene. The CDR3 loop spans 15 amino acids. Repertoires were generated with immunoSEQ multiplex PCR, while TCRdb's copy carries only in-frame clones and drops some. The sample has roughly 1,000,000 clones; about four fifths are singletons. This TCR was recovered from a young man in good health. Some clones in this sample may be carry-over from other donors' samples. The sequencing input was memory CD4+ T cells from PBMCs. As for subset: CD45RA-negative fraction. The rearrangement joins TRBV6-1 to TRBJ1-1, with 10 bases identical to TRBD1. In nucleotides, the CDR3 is TGTGCCAGCAGACAGACAGGGGGCAAAAAGACTGAAGCTTTCTTT. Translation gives CASRQTGGKKTEAFF.